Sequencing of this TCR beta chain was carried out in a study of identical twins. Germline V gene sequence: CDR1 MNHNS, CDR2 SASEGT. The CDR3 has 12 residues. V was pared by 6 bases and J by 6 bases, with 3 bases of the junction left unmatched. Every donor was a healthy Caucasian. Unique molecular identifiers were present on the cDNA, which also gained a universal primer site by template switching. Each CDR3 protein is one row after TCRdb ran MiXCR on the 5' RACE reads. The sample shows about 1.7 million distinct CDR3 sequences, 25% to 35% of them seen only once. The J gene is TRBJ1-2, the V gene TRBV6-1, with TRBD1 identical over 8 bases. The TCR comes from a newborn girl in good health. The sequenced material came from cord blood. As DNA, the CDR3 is TGTGCCAGCAGGTACAGGGGGGATGGCTACACCTTC. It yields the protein CASRYRGDGYTF.